A selection of T cell receptor beta chains follows, all from one sample in a study of CD8+CD57+ T cells in acquired aplastic anemia. TCRdb passed the reads through MiXCR, listing each CDR3 protein once. The data show roughly 160,000 distinct CDR3 sequences, with roughly 63% seen just once and less than 55% held by the top ten. Input material: sorted CD4+, CD8+, or CD8+CD57+ T cells (not recorded which) from PBMCs. Source of these receptors: a human donor in good health. CDR3s include the opening cysteine and the closing phenylalanine or tryptophan. D genes are given only for firm matches. Only part of the rows carry a size: once, few, many, or a class if the clone is expanded.

V	size	J	D	CDR3	DNA
TRBV5-1	.	TRBJ2-3	.	CASSFRGTESTDTQYF	TGCGCCAGCAGCTTTAGAGGGACGGAGAGCACAGATACGCAGTATTTT
TRBV7-8	.	TRBJ2-3	.	CASSLGSRGLAEQYF	TGTGCCAGCAGCTTAGGCTCCAGGGGGCTAGCGGAGCAGTATTTT
TRBV25-1	.	TRBJ1-6	TRBD1	CASSESGQVNSPLHF	TGTGCCAGCAGTGAGTCGGGACAGGTTAATTCACCCCTCCACTTT
TRBV7-9	.	TRBJ2-7	.	CASSSPRGVVSYEQYF	TGTGCCAGCAGCTCCCCGAGGGGGGTGGTGTCCTACGAGCAGTACTTC
TRBV2	.	TRBJ1-2	.	CASTSLGARLGYTF	TGTGCCAGCACCTCCCTGGGGGCGCGGTTGGGCTACACCTTC
TRBV6-6	many	TRBJ1-2	.	CASSRYETNYGYTF	TGTGCCAGCAGCCGATACGAGACCAACTATGGCTACACCTTC
TRBV15	.	TRBJ2-1	.	CATSTGTSDQGEQFF	TGTGCCACCAGCACCGGGACTTCCGACCAGGGTGAGCAGTTCTTC
TRBV24-1	.	TRBJ2-1	TRBD2	CATSDFLKTSGNSYNEQFF	TGTGCCACCAGTGATTTCTTGAAGACTAGCGGGAACTCCTACAATGAGCAGTTCTTC
TRBV14	.	TRBJ2-7	TRBD1	CASSQGTGRTYEQYF	TGTGCCAGCAGCCAAGGGACAGGGAGGACCTACGAGCAGTACTTC
TRBV14	many	TRBJ2-1	.	CASSQDKEIRLVNEQFF	TGTGCCAGCAGCCAAGACAAAGAGATTAGGTTGGTCAATGAGCAGTTCTTC
TRBV2	.	TRBJ1-1	.	CASRLHTEAFF	TGTGCCAGCAGACTCCACACTGAAGCTTTCTTT
TRBV29-1	few	TRBJ2-7	.	CSAAAEGGPYEQYF	TGCAGCGCTGCGGCGGAGGGAGGTCCCTACGAGCAGTACTTC
TRBV7-2	.	TRBJ1-6	.	CASSGTSYNSPLHF	TGTGCCAGCAGCGGGACAAGCTATAATTCACCCCTCCACTTT
TRBV9	many	TRBJ2-7	.	CASSASGTHEQYF	TGTGCCAGCAGCGCCTCCGGGACCCACGAGCAGTACTTC
TRBV15	.	TRBJ1-2	.	CATRGGLGYGYTF	TGTGCCACCCGAGGGGGACTAGGGTATGGCTACACCTTC
TRBV7-6	.	TRBJ2-1	.	CASTRGDPAGEQFF	TGTGCCAGCACCAGGGGGGACCCGGCCGGCGAGCAGTTCTTC
TRBV10-3	.	TRBJ1-1	.	CAISPLGTEAFF	TGTGCCATCAGTCCCTTGGGGACTGAAGCTTTCTTT
TRBV5-8	many	TRBJ2-2	TRBD2	CASSATSGRSAGELFF	TGTGCCAGCAGCGCGACTAGCGGGAGGTCGGCCGGGGAGCTGTTTTTT
TRBV2	once	TRBJ1-1	.	CASNELGRRNTEAFF	TGTGCCAGCAATGAGCTGGGACGGAGGAACACTGAAGCTTTCTTT
TRBV4-2	many	TRBJ1-2	TRBD1	CASSQDKDRGHGYTF	TGTGCCAGCAGCCAAGACAAAGACAGGGGGCATGGCTACACCTTC
TRBV12-3/TRBV12-4	.	TRBJ2-7	.	CASPRSRGPPYEQYF	TGTGCCAGCCCCCGTTCGCGGGGGCCCCCCTACGAGCAGTACTTC
TRBV5-1	many	TRBJ2-7	.	CASSLAPGIYEQYF	TGCGCCAGCAGCTTGGCCCCAGGGATCTACGAGCAGTACTTC
TRBV5-1	many	TRBJ2-3	TRBD2	CASSLGGGDLDTQYF	TGCGCCAGCAGCTTGGGCGGGGGGGACTTGGATACGCAGTATTTT
TRBV3-1	many	TRBJ2-7	.	CASSLLAGAAYEQYF	TGTGCCAGCAGCTTACTGGCAGGGGCAGCCTACGAGCAGTACTTC
TRBV10-2	.	TRBJ2-1	TRBD1	CASSVAGGDPYNEQFF	TGCGCCAGCAGTGTGGCAGGGGGTGACCCGTACAATGAGCAGTTCTTC
TRBV15	.	TRBJ1-5	.	CATSRDATGKGQPQHF	TGTGCCACCAGCAGAGACGCCACAGGGAAAGGGCAGCCCCAGCATTTT
TRBV9	many	TRBJ2-2	.	CASSRPPDRELFF	TGTGCCAGCAGCCGACCCCCGGACCGGGAGCTGTTTTTT
TRBV20-1	once	TRBJ2-7	.	CSAPRMGSYEQYF	TGCAGTGCTCCCAGGATGGGATCCTACGAGCAGTACTTC
TRBV2	few	TRBJ2-3	TRBD2	CASTGLAGGSTDTQYF	TGTGCCAGCACTGGACTAGCGGGGGGATCCACAGATACGCAGTATTTT
TRBV10-3	.	TRBJ1-1	.	CATRETTANTEAFF	TGTGCCACCAGAGAGACCACAGCGAACACTGAAGCTTTCTTT
TRBV4-1	.	TRBJ1-1	TRBD1	CASSQGGQGKVWAFF	TGCGCCAGCAGCCAAGGTGGACAGGGGAAAGTGTGGGCTTTCTTT
TRBV19	.	TRBJ1-3	.	CASSKPGLDTIYF	TGTGCCAGTAGTAAACCAGGGCTGGACACCATATATTTT
TRBV9	many	TRBJ2-1	TRBD1	CASSSTGGAGVNEQFF	TGTGCCAGCAGCTCAACAGGGGGCGCGGGGGTTAATGAGCAGTTCTTC
TRBV5-6	many	TRBJ2-3	.	CASSFDARGPSTDTQYF	TGTGCCAGCAGCTTCGACGCCCGGGGACCTAGCACAGATACGCAGTATTTT
TRBV19	.	TRBJ2-5	.	CASSRGWEEETQYF	TGTGCCAGTAGTCGGGGCTGGGAAGAAGAGACCCAGTACTTC
TRBV2	few	TRBJ1-1	TRBD1	CASKQGVQVEAFF	TGTGCCAGCAAGCAGGGGGTTCAGGTTGAAGCTTTCTTT
TRBV5-1	large	TRBJ1-1	.	CASSLQGRGDEAFF	TGCGCCAGCAGCTTGCAGGGGAGGGGAGATGAAGCTTTCTTT
TRBV25-1	.	TRBJ1-6	.	CASSERGENSPLHF	TGTGCCAGCAGTGAGCGGGGGGAGAATTCACCCCTCCACTTT
TRBV7-6	many	TRBJ2-7	.	CASSLGRGTEQYF	TGTGCCAGCAGCTTAGGTAGAGGGACCGAGCAGTACTTC
TRBV11-3	many	TRBJ2-7	TRBD2	CASSLGAASGKHEQYF	TGTGCCAGCAGCTTAGGGGCGGCTAGCGGGAAACACGAGCAGTACTTC
TRBV9	.	TRBJ2-2	.	CASRPGSNTGELFF	TGTGCCAGCAGGCCGGGATCAAACACCGGGGAGCTGTTTTTT
TRBV13	many	TRBJ2-7	.	CASSLQGSYEQYF	TGTGCCAGCAGCTTACAGGGATCCTACGAGCAGTACTTC
TRBV29-1	few	TRBJ1-2	TRBD1	CIAGGRGYGYTF	TGCATCGCAGGGGGGCGCGGCTATGGCTACACCTTC
TRBV7-9	.	TRBJ1-1	.	CASSEPGFDYGYTFGGDTEAFF	.
TRBV5-1	.	TRBJ2-1	.	CASSGTSFRSYNEQFF	TGCGCCAGCAGCGGGACATCATTCAGGTCCTACAATGAGCAGTTCTTC
TRBV7-9	.	TRBJ2-5	.	CASSYPPETQYF	TGTGCCAGCAGCTACCCTCCAGAGACCCAGTACTTC
TRBV24-1	.	TRBJ1-5	.	CATSDLGQKNQPQHF	TGTGCCACCAGTGATTTAGGACAGAAAAATCAGCCCCAGCATTTT
TRBV10-2	.	TRBJ2-3	.	CASSPALDTQYF	TGCGCCAGCTCCCCGGCTCTGGATACGCAGTATTTT
TRBV10-3	.	TRBJ2-5	.	CASSLGDVWKTQYF	TGTGCCAGCAGTTTGGGGGATGTCTGGAAGACCCAGTACTTC
TRBV2	.	TRBJ2-3	.	CASSRPGTGDTQYF	TGTGCCAGCAGTCGCCCGGGGACGGGGGATACGCAGTATTTT
TRBV11-2	.	TRBJ2-5	TRBD2	CASSRTSGSKQETQYF	TGTGCCAGCAGCCGGACTAGCGGGAGTAAACAAGAGACCCAGTACTTC
TRBV2	.	TRBJ1-4	TRBD1	CASSEGTGNEKLFF	TGTGCCAGCAGTGAAGGGACAGGGAACGAAAAACTGTTTTTT
TRBV7-6	.	TRBJ2-3	.	CASSLFSSTDTQYF	TGTGCCAGCAGCTTATTCAGTAGCACAGATACGCAGTATTTT
TRBV29-1	.	TRBJ1-2	.	CSVGTPAWTANYGYTF	TGCAGCGTTGGGACCCCTGCGTGGACAGCTAACTATGGCTACACCTTC
TRBV7-2	.	TRBJ1-4	TRBD1	CASSLGGTGSEKLVF	TGTGCCAGCAGCTTGGGTGGGACAGGGAGTGAAAAACTGGTTTTT